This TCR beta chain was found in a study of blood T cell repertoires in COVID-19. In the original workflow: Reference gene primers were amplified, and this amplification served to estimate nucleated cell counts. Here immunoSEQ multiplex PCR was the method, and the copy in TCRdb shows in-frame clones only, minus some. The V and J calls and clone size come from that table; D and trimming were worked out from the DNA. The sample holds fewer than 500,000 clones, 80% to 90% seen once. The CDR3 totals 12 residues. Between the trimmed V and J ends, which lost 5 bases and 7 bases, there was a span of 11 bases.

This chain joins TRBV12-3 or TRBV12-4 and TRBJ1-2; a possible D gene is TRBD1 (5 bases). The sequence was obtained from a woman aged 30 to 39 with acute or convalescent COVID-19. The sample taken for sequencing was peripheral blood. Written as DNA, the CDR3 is TGTGCCAGCAGTGCCCCGACAGTTGGCTACACCTTC. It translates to CASSAPTVGYTF.